This T cell receptor (beta chain) was profiled in a study of T cell responses to AZD1222 COVID-19 vaccine. Background on the study: Whether given at about 4 or about 12 weeks, second doses were pooled. Regarding the study as a whole: Compared with day 0, the breadth and depth of the Spike-specific TCR repertoire rose significantly after two doses of AZD1222. Clonal diversity may have been underestimated, and the donors were mostly white British, with more females than males.

Turning to this clone: Its antigen is unidentified.

V was shortened by 0 bases and J by 4 bases, with 10 bases between the two germline ends. The CDR3 has 15 residues. Germline CDR1 reads WNHNN; CDR2 reads SYGVQD (reference sequence). The protocol was immunoSEQ multiplex PCR, while the TCRdb copy is restricted to in-frame clones and leaves out a portion. The data hold 130,000 to 150,000 clones, with about 92% observed a single time. The chain couples TRBV10-1 to TRBJ2-1; possibly TRBD2 for D (5 bases). The sequence was obtained from an adult in good health. Here the sequenced sample was peripheral blood, taken on day 0 of AZD1222 vaccination. The CDR3 region is CASSESSRVYNEQFF. In DNA form, the CDR3 reads TGCGCCAGCAGTGAGTCCTCGCGGGTTTACAATGAGCAGTTCTTC.